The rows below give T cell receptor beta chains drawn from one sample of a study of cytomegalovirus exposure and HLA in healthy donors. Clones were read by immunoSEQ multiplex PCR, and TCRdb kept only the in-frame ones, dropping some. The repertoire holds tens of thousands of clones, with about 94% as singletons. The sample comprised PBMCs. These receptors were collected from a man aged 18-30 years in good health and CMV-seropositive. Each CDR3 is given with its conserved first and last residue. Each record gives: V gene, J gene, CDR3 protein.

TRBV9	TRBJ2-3	CASTPYGGSTDTQYF
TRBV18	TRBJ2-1	CASSPWVSEGEQFF
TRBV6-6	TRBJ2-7	CASSYSRQTYEQYF
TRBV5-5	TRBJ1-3	CASSFSWGDRGDFGNTIYF
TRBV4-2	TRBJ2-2	CASSQPGDSGNTGELFF
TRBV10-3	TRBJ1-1	CAIRETDRARGTEAFF
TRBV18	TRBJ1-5	CASSPGQREPQHF
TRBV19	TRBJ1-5	CASMREWGQPQHF
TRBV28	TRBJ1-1	CASTPTGPGTEAFF
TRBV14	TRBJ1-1	CASSLMNTEAFF
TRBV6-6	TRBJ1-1	CASLQTGGRDTEAFF
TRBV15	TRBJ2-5	CATSRDRAGGAETQYF
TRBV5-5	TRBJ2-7	CASSLPGGAEQYF
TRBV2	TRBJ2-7	CASSDPGQGGAEQYF